Described below is a single T cell receptor beta chain sequence and its context. The entry originates in a study of blood T cell repertoires in COVID-19. At the level of the study: Sources were T cells, B-cell-depleted T cells, or PBMCs; the material itself was cDNA or gDNA.

The CDR3 covers 15 residues. Trimming removed 0 bases from V and 4 bases from J, with 10 bases in between. Per the germline V gene, CDR1 is PRHDT and CDR2 is FYEKMQ (reference sequence). Here immunoSEQ multiplex PCR was the method, and the copy in TCRdb shows in-frame clones only, minus some. The sample has some 110,000 clones, around 78% seen once. The chain employs TRBV13 and TRBJ2-1, with a weak D call TRBD2 (6 bases). Material for sequencing was peripheral blood. This clonotype was sampled from a man younger than 40 with acute or convalescent COVID-19. The CDR3 loop reads CASSLGLASYNEQFF. The DNA of the CDR3 is TGTGCCAGCAGCTTAGGTCTAGCGAGTTACAATGAGCAGTTCTTC.